These 24 T cell receptor beta chains share one sample of origin, sequenced in a study of glioma-infiltrating T cells. TCR alpha and beta CDR3 regions were amplified from RNA using iRepertoire nested multiplex PCR. MiXCR, applied by TCRdb to the multiplex PCR reads, yields one record per CDR3 protein. Among fewer than 200,000 distinct CDR3 sequences listed, around 32% were seen once. The sample was glioma tissue, nonneoplastic brain tissue, or PBMCs (not recorded which). These receptors all come from a human donor with low-grade glioma or glioblastoma, undergoing nonglioma brain surgery, or in good health (not recorded which).

The chain carries TRBV4-3 and TRBJ2-6; TRBD2 matches 10 bases. The CDR3 runs to 21 residues. Germline CDR1 and CDR2: LGHNA and YSLEER. V lost 0 bases and J lost 0; bases outside the gene matches: 11. The CDR3 here is CASSQDKASGGISSGANVLTF. The CDR3 nucleotides are TGCGCCAGCAGCCAAGACAAGGCTAGCGGGGGTATTAGCTCTGGGGCCAACGTCCTGACTTTC.

J is TRBJ2-5 and V is TRBV18; D ambiguous. Near its end, the DNA agrees better with TRBJ2-1, so the J call may be wrong. CDR3 length: 13 amino acids. The germline CDR1 and CDR2 sequences are KGHSH and LQKENI. The CDR3 loop is CASSRDRNNEQFF. The CDR3 DNA is TGTGCCAGCTCACGCGACCGAAACAATGAGCAGTTCTTC.

This clonotype came up a few times. The chain uses TRBV3-1 and TRBJ2-7, with TRBD1 matching 9 bases. Germline V gene sequence: CDR1 LGHDT, CDR2 YNNKEL (reference sequence). The CDR3 extends over 15 amino acids. V shed 0 bases, J shed 3 bases, and the junction held 3 bases outside the gene matches. The CDR3 DNA is TGTGCCAGCAGCCAAGAAAGGACAGGGGACTACGAGCAGTACTTC. As protein: CASSQERTGDYEQYF.

This clonotype was seen at least ten times. DNA for the CDR3: TGTGCCAGCAGTATAGACTACAATGAGCAGTTCTTC. It specifies CASSIDYNEQFF. This chain joins TRBV5-4 and TRBJ2-1, with unresolved D. Germline V gives CDR1 SGHNT, CDR2 YYREEE (reference sequence). With 5 bases removed from V and 3 bases from J, the gap between germline ends came to 6 bases. The CDR3 is 12 amino acids.

This clonotype was recorded at least ten times. This chain joins TRBV19 and TRBJ1-2; D not certain. The V and J ends lost 5 bases and 2 bases respectively, with 12 bases between them. Germline V CDR1 and CDR2: LNHDA, SQIVND (reference sequence). The CDR3 is 14 residues long. CDR3 sequence (DNA): TGTGCCAGTAGTCCCCGGGCGACGAACTATGGCTACACCTTC. Its translation is CASSPRATNYGYTF.

This clonotype was detected only a few times. The chain combines TRBV19 with TRBJ2-3; no clear D. Germline V gene lookup returns CDR1 LNHDA and CDR2 SQIVND (reference sequence). CDR3 size: 13 residues. V gave up 6 bases and J gave up 6 bases, with 13 bases separating them. The CDR3 nucleotides read TGTGCCAGTAGCCCCAAGACTTGGGATACGCAGTATTTT. It is translated as CASSPKTWDTQYF.

This clonotype was detected ten times or more. V gene TRBV10-3 combines with J gene TRBJ1-1, with 8 bases lining up with TRBD1. This CDR3 is 14 amino acids long. Germline values: CDR1 ENHRY, CDR2 SYGVKD. J was trimmed by 5 bases and V by 2 bases; bases with no gene match: 4. In DNA form, the CDR3 reads TGTGCCATCAGTGAGCCCGGACAGGGTACTGAAGCTTTCTTT. Protein: CAISEPGQGTEAFF.

This clonotype has more than one count but fewer than ten. The chain has TRBV11-2 and TRBJ2-3; 7 bases match TRBD2. J lost 9 bases, V lost 0 bases, and 6 bases had no gene match. Looked up from germline, CDR1 is SGHAT and CDR2 is FQNNGV. CDR3 length equals 14 residues. CDR3 bases: TGTGCCAGCAGCTTAGAGAGCGGGGCGGGGACGCAGTATTTT. Its translation is CASSLESGAGTQYF.

The sample holds many counts of this clonotype. V usage is TRBV7-9 and J usage is TRBJ2-3; no clear D. Per germline, CDR1 SEHNR and CDR2 FQNEAQ (reference sequence). This CDR3 has 13 amino acids. Trimming left V 6 bases short and J 0 bases short, with 7 bases between. The CDR3 reads CASRTSSTDTQYF. The CDR3 DNA is TGTGCCAGCAGAACCTCTAGCACAGATACGCAGTATTTT.

This clonotype has a count of ten or more. The rearrangement links TRBV6-1 to TRBJ2-3; weak D call: TRBD1 (6 bases). The ends were cut back, 2 bases at V and 2 bases at J, with 26 bases in the middle. Germline lookup yields CDR1 MNHNS and CDR2 SASEGT. The CDR3 has 20 residues. The CDR3 sequence: CASSESRGFFVVLFTDTQYF. The CDR3 DNA reads as TGTGCCAGCAGTGAAAGTAGGGGGTTCTTTGTGGTCTTATTCACAGATACGCAGTATTTT.

In DNA, the CDR3 is TGTGCCAGGAGTCTTCGACTAGAGGGACACCGAAACAATGAGCAGTTCTTC. This gives the protein CARSLRLEGHRNNEQFF. The rearrangement uses TRBV27 and TRBJ2-1, with D perhaps TRBD1 or TRBD2 (6 bases each). V was cut by 9 bases and J by 5 bases, with 26 bases left in between. CDR3 length: 17 residues. Germline lookup yields CDR1 MNHEY and CDR2 SMNVEV (reference sequence).

With regard to this clonotype: Compared with germline, one end of the junction differs, possibly owing to a read error. This rearrangement joins TRBV6-1 to TRBJ2-2, with a weak D call TRBD2 (5 bases). The CDR3 totals 13 residues. Germline CDR1 and CDR2: MNHNS and SASEGT. For the CDR3, the DNA is TGTGCCAGCAGTCTCGGAGGCGCCGGGCAGCTGTTTTTT. Amino acids: CASSLGGAGQLFF.

This clonotype has ten or more counts. The V and J genes are TRBV6-2 or TRBV6-3 and TRBJ2-7; D gene unclear. Germline CDR1 is MNHEY and CDR2 is SVGEGT. V lost 6 bases and J lost 6, with 9 bases in between. The CDR3 runs to 11 residues. The DNA for the CDR3 is TGTGCCAGCAGCCCGCGACTCGAGCAGTACTTC. This translates into CASSPRLEQYF.

This sequence joins TRBV4-1 and TRBJ2-7; D might be TRBD2 (5 bases). The J call is in doubt because the DNA end fits TRBJ2-1 better. CDR1 is MGHRA and CDR2 is YSYEKL in the germline V gene. The CDR3 covers 16 residues. This chain's CDR3 is CASSPAGRTSDNEQFF. The CDR3 nucleotides read TGCGCCAGCAGCCCTGCAGGTCGGACTTCTGACAATGAGCAGTTCTTC.

Ten or more counts support this clonotype. This chain connects TRBV6-1 to TRBJ2-1; 8 nucleotides match TRBD1. CDR3 size: 15 residues. CDR1 MNHNS and CDR2 SASEGT come from the germline V gene. V lost 5 bases and J lost 6; bases outside the gene matches: 9. The CDR3, as DNA: TGTGCCAGCAGTTTCCGAGGACAGGGCGCCAATGAGCAGTTCTTC. Its protein product is CASSFRGQGANEQFF.

The count of this clonotype is one. At one end, the junction sequence differs from germline, possibly due to a read error. The gene calls are TRBV5-4 and TRBJ2-5, with 14 nucleotides matching TRBD2. There are 16 residues in the CDR3. Germline CDR1 SGHNT, CDR2 YYREEE (reference sequence). CDR3 amino acids: CAGSLRLAGGPETQYF. Here the CDR3 DNA reads TGTGCCGGCAGCCTGCGACTAGCGGGAGGGCCAGAGACCCAGTACTTC.

This clonotype occurred many times. The rearrangement joins TRBV5-4 to TRBJ2-3; D may be TRBD1 or TRBD2 (5 bases each). Deletions cut 6 bases from V and 10 bases from J, with 18 bases between. In germline, CDR1 is SGHNT, CDR2 YYREEE (reference sequence). CDR3 length: 13 residues. This chain's CDR3 is CASTPGDHSPQYF. For the CDR3, the DNA is TGTGCCAGCACCCCTGGGGACCACTCTCCGCAGTATTTT.

This chain uses TRBV7-2 with TRBJ2-5; D is ambiguous. The CDR3 totals 15 residues. Trimming pared 5 bases from V and 1 base from J, leaving 14 bases between. Germline-derived CDR1 and CDR2 are SGHTA and FQGNSA. The DNA for the CDR3 is TGTGCCAGCAGCCGGGCGTCGGGCAGCCAAGAGACCCAGTACTTC. Its translation: CASSRASGSQETQYF.

The table lists this clonotype with many counts. V and J are TRBV29-1 and TRBJ2-5, with TRBD2 as a possible D gene (6 bases). The CDR3 is 14 amino acids. V gave up 6 bases and J gave up 7 bases, with 21 bases separating them. Germline-derived CDR1 and CDR2 are SQVTM and ANQGSEA. DNA for the CDR3: TGCAGCGTCTATTACCCCCGGGGGACCAGGACCCAGTACTTC. Translating gives CSVYYPRGTRTQYF.

This clonotype has ten or more counts. This chain joins TRBV28 and TRBJ2-7; TRBD2 matches at 11 bases. Germline CDR1 reads MDHEN; CDR2 reads SYDVKM. V was pared by 5 bases and J by 7 bases, with 10 bases of the junction left unmatched. The CDR3 consists of 15 residues. As DNA, the CDR3 is TGTGCCAGCAGTACCACTAGCGGGGGCGGATGGGAGCAGTACTTC. Residues: CASSTTSGGGWEQYF.

The chain carries TRBV20-1 and TRBJ2-3, with 7 positions matching TRBD2. Trimming removed 6 bases from V and 13 bases from J; junction bases left unmatched: 10. The CDR3 runs to 11 residues. Looked up from germline, CDR1 is DFQATT and CDR2 is SNEGSKA (reference sequence). The CDR3 DNA is TGCAGTGCCAGCTTCCAGCGGGATAAGTATTTT. This gives the protein CSASFQRDKYF.

The chain has TRBV7-9 and TRBJ2-1; maybe TRBD2 (5 bases). The germline CDR1 and CDR2 sequences are SEHNR and FQNEAQ (reference sequence). This CDR3 region has 16 residues. The germline V and J ends were trimmed by 2 bases and 1 base, with 12 bases remaining between them. This CDR3 reads CASSLPVTGSYNEQFF. The DNA for the CDR3 is TGTGCCAGCAGCTTACCCGTCACGGGATCCTACAATGAGCAGTTCTTC.

Notes on this clonotype: A much more abundant neighbour one base away suggests this may be a read error. This rearrangement joins TRBV19 to TRBJ1-2, with D possibly TRBD1 on 6 matching bases. The CDR3 has 14 amino acids. CDR1 LNHDA and CDR2 SQIVND come from the germline V gene (reference sequence). The CDR3 spells CASSRLQGNYGYIF. The CDR3 DNA is TGTGCCAGTAGTCGCTTACAGGGAAACTATGGCTACATCTTC.

This clonotype was detected ten times or more. Written as DNA, the CDR3 is TGTGCCACCAGCAGACCTACCGGGACAGGGGTACTAGCGGGACGGAATGAGCAGTTCTTC. It is translated as CATSRPTGTGVLAGRNEQFF. The chain recombines TRBV15 with TRBJ2-1; the D gene could be TRBD1 or TRBD2 (10 bases each). Between the trimmed V and J ends, which lost 2 bases and 7 bases, there was a span of 30 bases. The length of the CDR3 is 20 residues. Per the germline V gene, CDR1 is LNHNV and CDR2 is YYDKDF (reference sequence).